This T cell receptor (beta chain) stems from a study of blood T cell repertoires in COVID-19. Background on the study: Some COVID-19 samples were acute and others convalescent; all came from the United States, Italy and Spain.

Trimming pared 2 bases from V and 2 bases from J, leaving 10 bases between. There are 14 residues in the CDR3. Germline lookup yields CDR1 KGHSH and CDR2 LQKENI. As handled by the study authors: Reference gene primer amplification in the assay estimated nucleated cell counts. The method was immunoSEQ multiplex PCR; TCRdb's version includes in-frame clones alone and lacks a portion of them. The DNA was the basis for D and trimming; V, J and clone size are from that table. The sample includes 150,000 to 200,000 clones, approximately 90% of them seen just once. The V gene is TRBV18, the J gene TRBJ2-7, with TRBD1 as a possible D gene (5 bases). The TCR sequence derives from a man between 35 and 55 years old with active or convalescent COVID-19. The sequenced sample was peripheral blood. The CDR3 nucleotides are TGTGCCAGCTCACCAGCAGGGTTAGCCTACGAGCAGTACTTC. Its translation: CASSPAGLAYEQYF.